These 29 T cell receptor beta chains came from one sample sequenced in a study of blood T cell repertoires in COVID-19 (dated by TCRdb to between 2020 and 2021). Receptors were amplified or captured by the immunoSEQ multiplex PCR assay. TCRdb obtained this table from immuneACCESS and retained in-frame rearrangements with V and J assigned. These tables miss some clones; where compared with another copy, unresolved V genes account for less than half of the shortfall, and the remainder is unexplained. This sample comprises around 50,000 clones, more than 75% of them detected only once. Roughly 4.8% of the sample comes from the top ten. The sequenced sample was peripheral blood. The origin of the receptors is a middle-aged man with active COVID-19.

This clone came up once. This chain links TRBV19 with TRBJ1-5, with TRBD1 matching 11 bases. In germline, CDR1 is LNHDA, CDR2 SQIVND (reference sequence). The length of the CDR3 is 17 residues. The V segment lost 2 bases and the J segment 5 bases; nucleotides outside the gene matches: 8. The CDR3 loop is CASSIRTGGIKDQPQHF. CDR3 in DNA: TGTGCCAGTAGTATAAGGACAGGGGGCATAAAGGATCAGCCCCAGCATTTT.

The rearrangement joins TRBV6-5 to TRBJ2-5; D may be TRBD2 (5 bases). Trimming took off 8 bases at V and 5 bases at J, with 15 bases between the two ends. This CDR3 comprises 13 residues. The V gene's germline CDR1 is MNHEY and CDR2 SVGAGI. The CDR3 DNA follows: TGTGCCAGCCAGGTTCGGGGTCGGGAGACCCAGTACTTC. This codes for CASQVRGRETQYF.

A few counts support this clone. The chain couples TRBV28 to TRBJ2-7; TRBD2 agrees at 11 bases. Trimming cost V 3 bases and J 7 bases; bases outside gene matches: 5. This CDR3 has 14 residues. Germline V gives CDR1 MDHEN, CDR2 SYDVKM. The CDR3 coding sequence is TGTGCCAGCAGTTTTGCCCTAGCGGGAGGAGAGCAGTACTTC. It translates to CASSFALAGGEQYF.

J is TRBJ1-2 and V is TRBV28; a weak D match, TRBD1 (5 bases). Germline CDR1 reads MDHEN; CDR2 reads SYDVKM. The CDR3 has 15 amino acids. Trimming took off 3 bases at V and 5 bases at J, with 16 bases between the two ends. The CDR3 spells CASSFRPGGGYGYTF. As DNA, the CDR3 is TGTGCCAGCAGTTTCCGCCCGGGGGGAGGGTATGGCTACACCTTC.

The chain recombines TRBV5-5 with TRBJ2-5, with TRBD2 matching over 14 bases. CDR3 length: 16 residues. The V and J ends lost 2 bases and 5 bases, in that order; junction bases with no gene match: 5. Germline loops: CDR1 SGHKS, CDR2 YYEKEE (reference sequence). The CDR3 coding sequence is TGTGCCAGCAGCTTCCGACTAGCGGGAGGGTTTGAGACCCAGTACTTC. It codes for CASSFRLAGGFETQYF. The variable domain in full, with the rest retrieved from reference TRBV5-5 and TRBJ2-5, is DAGVTQSPTHLIKTRGQQVTLRCSPISGHKSVSWYQQVLGQGPQFIFQYYEKEERGRGNFPDRFSARQFPNYSSELNVNALLLGDSALYLCASSFRLAGGFETQYFGPGTRLLVL.

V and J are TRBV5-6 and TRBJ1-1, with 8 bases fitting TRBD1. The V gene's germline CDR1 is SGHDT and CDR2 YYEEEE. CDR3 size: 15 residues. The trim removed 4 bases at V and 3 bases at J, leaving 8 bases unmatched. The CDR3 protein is CASSRTGGQDTEAFF. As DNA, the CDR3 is TGTGCCAGCAGCCGCACAGGGGGGCAGGACACTGAAGCTTTCTTT. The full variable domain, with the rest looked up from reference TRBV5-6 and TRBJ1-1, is DAGVTQSPTHLIKTRGQQVTLRCSPKSGHDTVSWYQQALGQGPQFIFQYYEEEERQRGNFPDRFSGHQFPNYSSELNVNALLLGDSALYLCASSRTGGQDTEAFFGQGTRLTVV.

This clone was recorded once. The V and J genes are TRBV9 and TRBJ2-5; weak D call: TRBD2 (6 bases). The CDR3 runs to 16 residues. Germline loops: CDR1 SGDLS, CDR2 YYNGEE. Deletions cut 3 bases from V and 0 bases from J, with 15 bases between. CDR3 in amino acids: CASSALGTPYQETQYF. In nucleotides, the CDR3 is TGTGCCAGCAGCGCCCTCGGGACTCCGTACCAAGAGACCCAGTACTTC. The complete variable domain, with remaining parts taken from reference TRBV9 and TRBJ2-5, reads DSGVTQTPKHLITATGQRVTLRCSPRSGDLSVYWYQQSLDQGLQFLIQYYNGEERAKGNILERFSAQQFPDLHSELNLSSLELGDSALYFCASSALGTPYQETQYFGPGTRLLVL.

The CDR3 reads CASSLSTGGNRETQYF. CDR3 DNA: TGTGCCAGCAGTTTATCGACAGGGGGCAATAGGGAGACCCAGTACTTC. This chain uses TRBV27 with TRBJ2-5, with 10 positions matching TRBD1. The ends lost 0 bases at V and 5 bases at J; junction bases unmatched: 6. CDR3 size: 16 residues. Germline CDR1 is MNHEY and CDR2 is SMNVEV (reference sequence).

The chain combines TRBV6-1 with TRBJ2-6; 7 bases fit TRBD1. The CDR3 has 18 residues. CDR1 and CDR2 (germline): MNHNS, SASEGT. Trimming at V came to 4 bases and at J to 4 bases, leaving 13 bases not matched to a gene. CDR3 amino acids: CASSGPTGLRAGANVLTF. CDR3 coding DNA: TGTGCCAGCAGTGGTCCGACAGGGCTTCGAGCCGGGGCCAACGTCCTGACTTTC.

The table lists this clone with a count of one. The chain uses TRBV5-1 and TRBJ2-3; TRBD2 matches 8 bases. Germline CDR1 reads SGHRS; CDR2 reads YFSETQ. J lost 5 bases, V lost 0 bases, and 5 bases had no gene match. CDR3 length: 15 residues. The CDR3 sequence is CASSLEGLDGDTQYF. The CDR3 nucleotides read TGCGCCAGCAGCTTGGAGGGACTAGATGGAGATACGCAGTATTTT.

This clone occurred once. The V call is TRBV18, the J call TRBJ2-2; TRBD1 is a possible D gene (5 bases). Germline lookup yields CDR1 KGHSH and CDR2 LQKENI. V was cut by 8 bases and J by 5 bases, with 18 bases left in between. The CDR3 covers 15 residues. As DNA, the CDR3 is TGTGCCAGCGCCCGTCGGCAGGGTACTACCGGGGAGCTGTTTTTT. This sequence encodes CASARRQGTTGELFF.

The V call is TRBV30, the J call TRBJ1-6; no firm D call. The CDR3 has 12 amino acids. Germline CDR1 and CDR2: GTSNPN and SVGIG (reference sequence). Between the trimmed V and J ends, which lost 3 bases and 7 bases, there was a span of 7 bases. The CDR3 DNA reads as TGTGCCTGGAGGACACTGAATTCACCCCTCCACTTT. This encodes CAWRTLNSPLHF. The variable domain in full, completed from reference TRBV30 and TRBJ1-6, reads SQTIHQWPATLVQPVGSPLSLECTVEGTSNPNLYWYRQAAGRGLQLLFYSVGIGQISSEVPQNLSASRPQDRQFILSSKKLLLSDSGFYLCAWRTLNSPLHFGNGTRLTVT.

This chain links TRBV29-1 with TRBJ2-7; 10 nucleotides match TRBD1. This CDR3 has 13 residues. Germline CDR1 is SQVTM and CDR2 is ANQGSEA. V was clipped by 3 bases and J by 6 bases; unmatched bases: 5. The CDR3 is CSVEETGGIEQYF. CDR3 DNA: TGCAGCGTTGAGGAGACAGGGGGCATCGAGCAGTACTTC.

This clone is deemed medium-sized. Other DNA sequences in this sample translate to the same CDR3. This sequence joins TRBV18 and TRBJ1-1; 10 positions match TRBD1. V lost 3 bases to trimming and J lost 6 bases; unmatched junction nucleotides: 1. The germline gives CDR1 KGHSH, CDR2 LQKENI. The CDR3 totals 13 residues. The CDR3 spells CASSPGQGAEAFF. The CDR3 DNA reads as TGTGCCAGCTCACCCGGACAGGGGGCTGAAGCTTTCTTT.

CDR3 sequence (DNA): TGTGCCAGCAGCTCGGGACAGGGGGCGAGGGTCCCGCAGTACTTC. Translated: CASSSGQGARVPQYF. The rearrangement joins TRBV7-9 to TRBJ2-7, with 12 bases identical to TRBD1. The trim removed 4 bases at V and 9 bases at J, leaving 10 bases unmatched. The CDR3 sequence is 15 residues long. The germline V gene has CDR1 SEHNR and CDR2 FQNEAQ (reference sequence).

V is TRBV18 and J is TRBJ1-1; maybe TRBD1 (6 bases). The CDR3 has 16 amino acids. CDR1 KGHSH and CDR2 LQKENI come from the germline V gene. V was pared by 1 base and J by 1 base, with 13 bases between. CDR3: CASSPQAGAGNTEAFF. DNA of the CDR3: TGTGCCAGCTCACCACAGGCGGGGGCAGGGAACACTGAAGCTTTCTTT.

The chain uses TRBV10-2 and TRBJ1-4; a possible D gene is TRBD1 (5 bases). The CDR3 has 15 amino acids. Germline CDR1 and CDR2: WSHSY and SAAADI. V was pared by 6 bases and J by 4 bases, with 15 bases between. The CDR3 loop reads CASRGRGGSNEKLFF. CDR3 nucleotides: TGCGCCAGCAGGGGACGGGGAGGCAGTAATGAAAAACTGTTTTTT.

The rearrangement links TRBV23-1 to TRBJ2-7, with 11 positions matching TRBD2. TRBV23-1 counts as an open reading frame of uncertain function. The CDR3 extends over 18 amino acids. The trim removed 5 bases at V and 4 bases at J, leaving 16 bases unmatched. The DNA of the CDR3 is TGCGCCAGCAGTACTCTAGTGACTAGCGGGATTTCGGGGTACGAGCAGTACTTC. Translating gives CASSTLVTSGISGYEQYF.

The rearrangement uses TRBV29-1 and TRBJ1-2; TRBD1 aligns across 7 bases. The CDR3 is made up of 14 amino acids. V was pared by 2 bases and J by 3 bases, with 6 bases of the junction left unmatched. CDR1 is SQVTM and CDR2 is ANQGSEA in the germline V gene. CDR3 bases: TGCAGCGTTGAAAGGAAGGGGGCCGACTATGGCTACACCTTC. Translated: CSVERKGADYGYTF.

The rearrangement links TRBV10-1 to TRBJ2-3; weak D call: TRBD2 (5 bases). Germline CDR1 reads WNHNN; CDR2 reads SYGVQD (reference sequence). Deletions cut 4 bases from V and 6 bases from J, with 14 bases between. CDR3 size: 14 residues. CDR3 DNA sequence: TGCGCCAGCAGTGTGGCGGGCCAAGAGGATACGCAGTATTTT. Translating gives CASSVAGQEDTQYF.

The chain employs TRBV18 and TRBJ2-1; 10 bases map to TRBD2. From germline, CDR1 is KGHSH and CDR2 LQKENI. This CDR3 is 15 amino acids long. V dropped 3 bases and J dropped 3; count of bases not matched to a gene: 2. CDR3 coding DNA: TGTGCCAGCTCACCGGCTAGCGGGAGCTACAATGAGCAGTTCTTC. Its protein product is CASSPASGSYNEQFF.

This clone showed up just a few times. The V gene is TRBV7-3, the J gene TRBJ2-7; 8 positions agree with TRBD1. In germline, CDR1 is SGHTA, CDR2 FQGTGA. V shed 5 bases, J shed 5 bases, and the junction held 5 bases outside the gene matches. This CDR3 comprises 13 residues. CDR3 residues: CASSPNRGDEQYF. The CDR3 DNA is TGTGCCAGCAGCCCAAACAGGGGGGACGAGCAGTACTTC.

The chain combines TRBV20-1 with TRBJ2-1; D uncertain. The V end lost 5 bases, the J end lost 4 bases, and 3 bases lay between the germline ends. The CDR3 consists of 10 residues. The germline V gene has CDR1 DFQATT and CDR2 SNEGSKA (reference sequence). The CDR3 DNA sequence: TGCAGTGCTCAATACAATGAGCAGTTCTTC. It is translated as CSAQYNEQFF.

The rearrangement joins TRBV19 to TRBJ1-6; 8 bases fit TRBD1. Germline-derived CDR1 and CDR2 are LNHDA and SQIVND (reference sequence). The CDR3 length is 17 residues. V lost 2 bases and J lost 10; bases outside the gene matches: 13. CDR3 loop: CASSIRLAGGFLSPLHF. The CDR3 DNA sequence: TGTGCCAGTAGTATAAGGTTGGCAGGGGGCTTTCTGTCACCCCTCCACTTT.

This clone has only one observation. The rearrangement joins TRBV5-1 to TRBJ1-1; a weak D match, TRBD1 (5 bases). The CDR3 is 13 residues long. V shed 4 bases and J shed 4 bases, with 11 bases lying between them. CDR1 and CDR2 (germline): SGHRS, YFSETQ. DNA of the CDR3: TGCGCCAGCAGCCCGACAGACTTCACTGAAGCTTTCTTT. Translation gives CASSPTDFTEAFF.

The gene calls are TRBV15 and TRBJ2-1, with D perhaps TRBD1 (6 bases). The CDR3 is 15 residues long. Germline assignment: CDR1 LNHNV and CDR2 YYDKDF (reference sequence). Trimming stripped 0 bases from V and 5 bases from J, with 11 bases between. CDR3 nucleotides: TGTGCCACCAGCAGAGATCCAGGGGCCCACAATGAGCAGTTCTTC. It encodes CATSRDPGAHNEQFF.

CDR3 nucleotide sequence: TGTGCCAGCAGCCAGACTCCAAACTATGGCTACACCTTC. Translated: CASSQTPNYGYTF. This sequence joins TRBV3-1 (or the pseudogene TRBV3-2) and TRBJ1-2, with unresolved D. The CDR3 loop spans 13 amino acids. V was trimmed by 3 bases and J by 2 bases, leaving 7 bases between them. Per the germline V gene, CDR1 is LGHDT and CDR2 is YNNKEL (reference sequence).

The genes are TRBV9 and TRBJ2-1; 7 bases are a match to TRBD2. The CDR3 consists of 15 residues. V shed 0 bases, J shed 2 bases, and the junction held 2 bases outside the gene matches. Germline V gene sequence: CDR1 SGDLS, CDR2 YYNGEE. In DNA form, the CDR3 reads TGTGCCAGCAGCGTAGTGGGAGGGCCCTACAATGAGCAGTTCTTC. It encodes CASSVVGGPYNEQFF.

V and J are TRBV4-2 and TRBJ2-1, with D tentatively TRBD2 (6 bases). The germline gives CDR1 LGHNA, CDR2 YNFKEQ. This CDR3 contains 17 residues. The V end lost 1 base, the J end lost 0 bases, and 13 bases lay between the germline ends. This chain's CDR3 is CASSQASKTSSYNEQFF. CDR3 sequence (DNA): TGTGCCAGCAGCCAAGCGTCTAAGACTAGCTCCTACAATGAGCAGTTCTTC.